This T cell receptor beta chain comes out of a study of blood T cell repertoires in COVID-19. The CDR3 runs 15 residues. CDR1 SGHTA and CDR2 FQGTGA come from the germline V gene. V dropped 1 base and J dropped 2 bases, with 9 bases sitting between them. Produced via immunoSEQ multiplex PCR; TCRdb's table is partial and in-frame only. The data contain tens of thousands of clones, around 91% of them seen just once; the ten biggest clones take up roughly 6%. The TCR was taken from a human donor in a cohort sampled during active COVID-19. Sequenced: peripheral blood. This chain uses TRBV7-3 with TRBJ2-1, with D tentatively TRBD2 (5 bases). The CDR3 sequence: CASSLKGDAYNEQFF. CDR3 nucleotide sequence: TGTGCCAGCAGCTTAAAGGGAGATGCCTACAATGAGCAGTTCTTC.